These 13 T cell receptor beta chains originate from one sample sequenced in a study of cytomegalovirus exposure and HLA in healthy donors. Sequencing was performed with immunoSEQ multiplex PCR; in TCRdb, only in-frame clones are kept and a portion is missing. The data hold about 75,000 clones, with around four fifths observed a single time. Specimen: PBMCs. These receptors came from a man between 25 and 39 years old in good health and CMV-seronegative.

This chain connects TRBV30 to TRBJ1-1; 7 nucleotides line up with TRBD1. Germline lookup yields CDR1 GTSNPN and CDR2 SVGIG (reference sequence). V lost 5 bases, J lost 0 bases, and 3 bases stayed unmatched. This CDR3 contains 13 residues. The CDR3 region is CAWDRVMNTEAFF. DNA of the CDR3: TGTGCCTGGGACAGGGTCATGAACACTGAAGCTTTCTTT.

A few counts support this clone. CDR3 region: CASRDSSYEQYV. CDR3 sequence (DNA): TGTGCCAGCAGGGACAGTTCCTACGAGCAGTACGTC. This chain links TRBV2 with TRBJ2-7; D possibly corresponds to TRBD1 (6 bases). CDR1 and CDR2 from the germline V gene are SNHLY and FYNNEI. V lost 6 bases and J lost 1, with 7 bases in between. This CDR3 has 12 residues.

This clone was found once. CDR3 sequence: CASSSPGGGVPQKPDTQYF. The CDR3 DNA sequence: TGTGCCAGCAGCTCCCCCGGGGGGGGAGTTCCCCAGAAGCCAGATACGCAGTATTTT. The chain has TRBV28 and TRBJ2-3, with 8 bases matching TRBD2. This CDR3 spans 19 amino acids. Trimming took 6 bases from V and 4 from J; bases not matched to a gene: 21. The germline CDR1 and CDR2 sequences are MDHEN and SYDVKM. The complete variable domain, with remaining parts taken from reference TRBV28 and TRBJ2-3, reads DVKVTQSSRYLVKRTGEKVFLECVQDMDHENMFWYRQDPGLGLRLIYFSYDVKMKEKGDIPEGYSVSREKKERFSLILESASTNQTSMYLCASSSPGGGVPQKPDTQYFGPGTRLTVL.

The chain has TRBV2 and TRBJ1-4, with a tentative D call TRBD1 (5 bases). From germline, CDR1 is SNHLY and CDR2 FYNNEI. The CDR3 extends over 13 amino acids. V lost 6 bases and J lost 8, with 13 bases in between. CDR3 amino acids: CASSWGGLEKLFF. CDR3 DNA: TGTGCCAGCAGCTGGGGGGGATTAGAAAAACTGTTTTTT.

The V gene is TRBV9, the J gene TRBJ2-3, with D maybe TRBD1 (5 bases). Germline CDR1 reads SGDLS; CDR2 reads YYNGEE. The length of the CDR3 is 15 residues. The V end was cut by 2 bases, the J end by 2 bases, with 12 bases between. The CDR3 reads CASSVDRQHTDTQYF. The CDR3 DNA is TGTGCCAGCAGCGTTGACAGACAGCACACAGATACGCAGTATTTT.

The V call is TRBV5-1, the J call TRBJ2-1; the match to TRBD1 covers 7 bases. The CDR3 spans 15 residues. In germline, CDR1 is SGHRS, CDR2 YFSETQ. J was trimmed by 7 bases and V by 2 bases; bases with no gene match: 9. The CDR3 loop is CASSFGQVSPNEQFF. Here the CDR3 DNA reads TGCGCCAGCAGCTTCGGACAGGTCAGCCCAAATGAGCAGTTCTTC. The full variable domain, its missing parts supplied by reference TRBV5-1 and TRBJ2-1, is KAGVTQTPRYLIKTRGQQVTLSCSPISGHRSVSWYQQTPGQGLQFLFEYFSETQRNKGNFPGRFSGRQFSNSRSEMNVSTLELGDSALYLCASSFGQVSPNEQFFGPGTRLTVL.

V and J are TRBV28 and TRBJ1-3; 8 nucleotides line up with TRBD1. Trimming cost V 6 bases and J 6 bases; bases outside gene matches: 4. The CDR3 is 13 residues long. Per the germline V gene, CDR1 is MDHEN and CDR2 is SYDVKM. DNA for the CDR3: TGTGCCAGCAGGCAGGGGGCAGAAAACACCATATATTTT. Translated, it gives CASRQGAENTIYF.

The V gene is TRBV27, the J gene TRBJ2-3, with D uncertain. The CDR3 is 13 amino acids. Trimming pared 7 bases from V and 2 bases from J, leaving 10 bases between. Germline V gene data show CDR1 as MNHEY and CDR2 as SMNVEV (reference sequence). The CDR3 nucleotides read TGTGCCAGCACGTTTAGAAACACAGATACGCAGTATTTT. Translating it yields CASTFRNTDTQYF.

V is TRBV5-1 and J is TRBJ1-2; 9 bases fit TRBD1. The CDR3 runs to 16 residues. Germline-derived CDR1 and CDR2 are SGHRS and YFSETQ. V shed 4 bases, J shed 4 bases, and the junction held 11 bases outside the gene matches. CDR3 amino acids: CASSIIDRGSGYGYTF. The CDR3 region has the DNA TGCGCCAGCAGCATAATCGACAGGGGGTCGGGCTATGGCTACACCTTC.

The chain has TRBV19 and TRBJ2-7; 11 nucleotides agree with TRBD1. The junction had 5 bases not matched to a gene; V was cut back by 5 bases and J by 2 bases. The CDR3 runs to 15 residues. Germline values: CDR1 LNHDA, CDR2 SQIVND (reference sequence). The CDR3 DNA reads TGTGCCAGTAGTGACGGACAGGGGGCGGCCTACGAGCAGTACTTC. This encodes CASSDGQGAAYEQYF.

The V and J genes are TRBV5-1 and TRBJ2-5; TRBD1 matches at 7 bases. The germline gives CDR1 SGHRS, CDR2 YFSETQ. CDR3 length: 16 amino acids. Trimming at V came to 0 bases and at J to 5 bases, leaving 10 bases not matched to a gene. The DNA for the CDR3 is TGCGCCAGCAGCTTGGCCTCCGGGACAGTGAGGGAGACCCAGTACTTC. It translates to CASSLASGTVRETQYF.

V and J are TRBV7-2 and TRBJ1-4; D unresolved. V lost 5 bases and J lost 0, with 7 bases in between. The CDR3 extends over 14 amino acids. CDR1 and CDR2 (germline): SGHTA, FQGNSA. CDR3 nucleotide sequence: TGTGCCAGCAGCCCGGTTGCAACTAATGAAAAACTGTTTTTT. Protein product: CASSPVATNEKLFF. Combining the CDR3 with reference TRBV7-2 and TRBJ1-4 gives the whole variable domain GAGVSQSPSNKVTEKGKDVELRCDPISGHTALYWYRQSLGQGLEFLIYFQGNSAPDKSGLPSDRFSAERTGGSVSTLTIQRTQQEDSAVYLCASSPVATNEKLFFGSGTQLSVL.

The chain links TRBV2 to TRBJ2-1, with TRBD2 matching 14 bases. V dropped 9 bases and J dropped 6; count of bases not matched to a gene: 4. The germline V gene encodes CDR1 SNHLY and CDR2 FYNNEI. The CDR3 has 14 residues. The CDR3: CARRLAGGPNEQFF. CDR3 nucleotide sequence: TGTGCCAGAAGACTAGCGGGGGGGCCCAATGAGCAGTTCTTC.